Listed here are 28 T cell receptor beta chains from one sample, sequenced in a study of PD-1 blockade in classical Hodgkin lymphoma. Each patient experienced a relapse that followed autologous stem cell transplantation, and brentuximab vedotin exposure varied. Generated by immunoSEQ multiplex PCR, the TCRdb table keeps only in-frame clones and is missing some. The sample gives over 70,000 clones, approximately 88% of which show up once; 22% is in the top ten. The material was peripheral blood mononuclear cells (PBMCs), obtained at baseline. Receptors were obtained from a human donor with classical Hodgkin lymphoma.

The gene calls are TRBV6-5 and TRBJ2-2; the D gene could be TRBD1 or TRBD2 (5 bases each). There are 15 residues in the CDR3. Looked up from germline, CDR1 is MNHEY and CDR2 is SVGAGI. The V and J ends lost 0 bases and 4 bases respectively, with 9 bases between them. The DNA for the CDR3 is TGTGCCAGCAGTTACTCACGGGGCAGCACCGGGGAGCTGTTTTTT. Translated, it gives CASSYSRGSTGELFF.

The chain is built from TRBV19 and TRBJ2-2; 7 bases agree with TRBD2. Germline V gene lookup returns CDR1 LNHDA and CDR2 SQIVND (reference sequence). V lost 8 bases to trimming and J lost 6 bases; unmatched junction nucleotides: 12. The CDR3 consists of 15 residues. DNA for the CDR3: TGTGCCAGTCGCCCCGAGGGGAGGGGATCCGGGGAGCTGTTTTTT. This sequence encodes CASRPEGRGSGELFF.

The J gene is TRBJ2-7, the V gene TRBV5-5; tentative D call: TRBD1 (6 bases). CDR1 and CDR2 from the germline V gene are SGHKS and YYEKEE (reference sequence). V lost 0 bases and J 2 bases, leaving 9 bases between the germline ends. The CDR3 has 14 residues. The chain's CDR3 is CASSLEGVPYEQYF. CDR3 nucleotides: TGTGCCAGCAGCTTGGAGGGGGTCCCCTACGAGCAGTACTTC.

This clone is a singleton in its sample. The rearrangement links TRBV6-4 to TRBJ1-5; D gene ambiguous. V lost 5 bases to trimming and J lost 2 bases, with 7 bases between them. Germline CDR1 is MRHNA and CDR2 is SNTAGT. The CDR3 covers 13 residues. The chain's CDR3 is CASSPRGNQPQHF. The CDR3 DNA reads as TGTGCCAGCAGTCCTCGCGGCAATCAGCCCCAGCATTTT.

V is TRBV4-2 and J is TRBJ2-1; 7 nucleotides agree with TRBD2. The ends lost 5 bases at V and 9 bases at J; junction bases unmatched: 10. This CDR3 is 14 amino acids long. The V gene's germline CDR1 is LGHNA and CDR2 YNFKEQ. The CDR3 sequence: CASSILAGDGEQFF. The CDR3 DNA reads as TGTGCCAGCAGCATTCTGGCGGGAGACGGTGAGCAGTTCTTC.

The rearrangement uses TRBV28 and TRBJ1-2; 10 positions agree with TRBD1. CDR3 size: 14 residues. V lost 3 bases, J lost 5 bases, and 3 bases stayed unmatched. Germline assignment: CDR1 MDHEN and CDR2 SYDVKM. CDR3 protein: CASSLTGGRYGYTF. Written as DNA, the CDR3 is TGTGCCAGCAGTTTGACAGGGGGCAGGTATGGCTACACCTTC.

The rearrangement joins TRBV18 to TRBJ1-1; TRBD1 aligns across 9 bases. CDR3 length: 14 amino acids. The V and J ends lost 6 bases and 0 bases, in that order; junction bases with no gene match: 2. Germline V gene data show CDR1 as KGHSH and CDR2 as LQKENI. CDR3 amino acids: CASSWDRVNTEAFF. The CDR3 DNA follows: TGTGCCAGCTCCTGGGACAGGGTGAACACTGAAGCTTTCTTT.

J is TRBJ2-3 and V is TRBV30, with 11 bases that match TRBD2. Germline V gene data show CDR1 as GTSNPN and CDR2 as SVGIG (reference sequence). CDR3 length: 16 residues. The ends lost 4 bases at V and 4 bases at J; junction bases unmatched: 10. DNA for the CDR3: TGTGCCTGGACACGCCTAGCGGGAGGAGTACCAGATACGCAGTATTTT. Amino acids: CAWTRLAGGVPDTQYF. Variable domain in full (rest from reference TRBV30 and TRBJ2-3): SQTIHQWPATLVQPVGSPLSLECTVEGTSNPNLYWYRQAAGRGLQLLFYSVGIGQISSEVPQNLSASRPQDRQFILSSKKLLLSDSGFYLCAWTRLAGGVPDTQYFGPGTRLTVL.

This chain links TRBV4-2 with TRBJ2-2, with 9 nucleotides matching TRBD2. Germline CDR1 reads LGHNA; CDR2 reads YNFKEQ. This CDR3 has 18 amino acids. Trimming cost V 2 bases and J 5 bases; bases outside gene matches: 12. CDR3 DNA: TGTGCCAGCAGCCAAAGGCTAGCGGGACGAATTCGGACCGGGGAGCTGTTTTTT. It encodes CASSQRLAGRIRTGELFF.

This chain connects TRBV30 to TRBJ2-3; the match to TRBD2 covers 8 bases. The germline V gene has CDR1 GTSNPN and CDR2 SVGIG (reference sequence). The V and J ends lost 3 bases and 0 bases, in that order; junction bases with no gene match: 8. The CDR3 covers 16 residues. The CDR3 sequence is CAWRGAGDPSTDTQYF. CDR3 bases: TGTGCCTGGAGGGGAGCGGGGGACCCTAGCACAGATACGCAGTATTTT.

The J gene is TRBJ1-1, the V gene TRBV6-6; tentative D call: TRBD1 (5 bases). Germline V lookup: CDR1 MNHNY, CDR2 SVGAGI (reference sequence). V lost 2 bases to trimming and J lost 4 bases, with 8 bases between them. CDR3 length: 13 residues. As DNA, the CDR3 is TGTGCCAGCAGTTACCCGCAGGGCACTGAAGCTTTCTTT. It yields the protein CASSYPQGTEAFF.

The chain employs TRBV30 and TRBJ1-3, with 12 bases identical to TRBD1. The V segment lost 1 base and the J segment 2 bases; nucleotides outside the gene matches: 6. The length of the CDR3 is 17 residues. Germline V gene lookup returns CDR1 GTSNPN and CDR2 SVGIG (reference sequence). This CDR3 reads CAWSGPGQGAAGNTIYF. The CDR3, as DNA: TGTGCCTGGAGTGGCCCGGGACAGGGGGCGGCTGGAAACACCATATATTTT.

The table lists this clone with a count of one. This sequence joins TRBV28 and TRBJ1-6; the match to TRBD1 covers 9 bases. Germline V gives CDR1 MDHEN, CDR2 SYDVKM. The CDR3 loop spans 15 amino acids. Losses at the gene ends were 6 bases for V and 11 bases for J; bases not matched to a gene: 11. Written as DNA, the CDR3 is TGTGCCAGCAGACCGGACGGGGACAGGGCGGCACCCCTCCACTTT. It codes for CASRPDGDRAAPLHF.

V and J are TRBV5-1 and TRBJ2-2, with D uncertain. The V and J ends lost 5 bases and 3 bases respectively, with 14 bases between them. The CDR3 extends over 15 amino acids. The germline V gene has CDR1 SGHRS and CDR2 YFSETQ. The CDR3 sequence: CASSFGDADTGELFF. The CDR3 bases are TGCGCCAGCAGTTTCGGTGACGCCGACACCGGGGAGCTGTTTTTT.

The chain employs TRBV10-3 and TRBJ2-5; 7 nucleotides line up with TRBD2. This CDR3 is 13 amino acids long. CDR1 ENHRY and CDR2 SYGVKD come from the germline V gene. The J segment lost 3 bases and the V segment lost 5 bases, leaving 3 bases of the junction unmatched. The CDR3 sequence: CAISPGLKETQYF. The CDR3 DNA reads TGTGCCATCAGTCCGGGACTAAAAGAGACCCAGTACTTC.

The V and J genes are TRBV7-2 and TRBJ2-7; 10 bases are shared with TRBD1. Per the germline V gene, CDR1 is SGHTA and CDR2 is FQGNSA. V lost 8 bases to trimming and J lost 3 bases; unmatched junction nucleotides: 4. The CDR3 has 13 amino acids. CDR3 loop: CASSGQGIYEQYF. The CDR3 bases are TGTGCCAGCTCGGGACAGGGGATCTACGAGCAGTACTTC.

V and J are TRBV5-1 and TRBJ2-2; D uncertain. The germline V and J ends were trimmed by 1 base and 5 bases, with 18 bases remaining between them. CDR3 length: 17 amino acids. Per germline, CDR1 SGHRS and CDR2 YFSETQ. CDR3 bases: TGCGCCAGCAGCTTGCCAGCAACATCAGGAAGTACCGGGGAGCTGTTTTTT. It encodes CASSLPATSGSTGELFF.

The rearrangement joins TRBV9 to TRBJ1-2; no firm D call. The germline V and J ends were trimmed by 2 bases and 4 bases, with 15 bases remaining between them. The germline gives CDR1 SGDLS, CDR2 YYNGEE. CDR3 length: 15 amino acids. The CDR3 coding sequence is TGTGCCAGCAGCGTTGGTGAAAGCTCAATCTATGGCTACACCTTC. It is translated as CASSVGESSIYGYTF.

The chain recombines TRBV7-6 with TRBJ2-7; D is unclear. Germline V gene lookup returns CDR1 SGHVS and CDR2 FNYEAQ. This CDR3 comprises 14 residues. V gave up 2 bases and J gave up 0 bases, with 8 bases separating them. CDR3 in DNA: TGTGCCAGCAGCTTATCCCGGAGCTCCTACGAGCAGTACTTC. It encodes CASSLSRSSYEQYF.

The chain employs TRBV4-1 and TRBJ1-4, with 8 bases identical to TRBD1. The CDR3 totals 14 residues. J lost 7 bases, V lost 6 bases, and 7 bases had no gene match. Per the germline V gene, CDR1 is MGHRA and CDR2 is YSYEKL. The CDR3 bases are TGCGCCAGCAGGGGAACAGGGGGTAGTGAAAAACTGTTTTTT. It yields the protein CASRGTGGSEKLFF.

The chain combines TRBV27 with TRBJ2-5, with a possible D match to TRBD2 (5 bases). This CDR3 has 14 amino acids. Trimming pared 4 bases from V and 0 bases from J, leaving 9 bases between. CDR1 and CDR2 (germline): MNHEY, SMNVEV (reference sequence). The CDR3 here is CASSSGRDQETQYF. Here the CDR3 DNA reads TGTGCCAGCAGTTCGGGGAGAGACCAAGAGACCCAGTACTTC.

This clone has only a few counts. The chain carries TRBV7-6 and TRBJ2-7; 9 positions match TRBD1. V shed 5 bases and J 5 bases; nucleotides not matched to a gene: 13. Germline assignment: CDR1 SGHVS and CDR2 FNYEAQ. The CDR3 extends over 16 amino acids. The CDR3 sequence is CASSPLGGTGSNEQYF. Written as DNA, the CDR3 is TGTGCCAGCAGCCCACTTGGGGGGACAGGGTCTAACGAGCAGTACTTC.

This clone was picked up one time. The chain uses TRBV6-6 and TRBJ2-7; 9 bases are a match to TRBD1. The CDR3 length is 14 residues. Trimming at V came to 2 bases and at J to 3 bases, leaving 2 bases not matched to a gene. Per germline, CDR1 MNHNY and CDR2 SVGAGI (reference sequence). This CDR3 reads CASSYGTGLYEQYF. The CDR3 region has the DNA TGTGCCAGCAGTTACGGGACAGGGCTCTACGAGCAGTACTTC.

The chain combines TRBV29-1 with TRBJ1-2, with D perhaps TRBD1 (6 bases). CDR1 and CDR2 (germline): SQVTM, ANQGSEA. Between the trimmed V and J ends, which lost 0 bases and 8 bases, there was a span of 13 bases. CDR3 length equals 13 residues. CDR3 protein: CSVEETGQGGYTF. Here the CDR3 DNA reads TGCAGCGTTGAAGAGACGGGACAAGGCGGCTACACCTTC.

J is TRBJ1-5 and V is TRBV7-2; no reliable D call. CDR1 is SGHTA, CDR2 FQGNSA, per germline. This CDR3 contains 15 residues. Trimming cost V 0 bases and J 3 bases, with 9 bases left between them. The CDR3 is CASSLAPADNQPQHF. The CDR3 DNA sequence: TGTGCCAGCAGCTTAGCGCCGGCAGACAATCAGCCCCAGCATTTT.

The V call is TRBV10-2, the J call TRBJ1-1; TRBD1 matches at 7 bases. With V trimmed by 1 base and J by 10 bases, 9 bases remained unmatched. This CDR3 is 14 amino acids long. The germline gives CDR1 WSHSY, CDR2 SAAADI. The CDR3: CASSEFQGHRGAFF. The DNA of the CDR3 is TGCGCCAGCAGTGAGTTCCAAGGACACAGGGGAGCTTTCTTT.

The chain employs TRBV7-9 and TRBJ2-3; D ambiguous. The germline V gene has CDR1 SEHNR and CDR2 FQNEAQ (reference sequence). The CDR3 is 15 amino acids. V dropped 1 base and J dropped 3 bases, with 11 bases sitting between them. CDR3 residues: CASSLGLKTTDTQYF. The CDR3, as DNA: TGTGCCAGCAGCTTAGGGCTAAAAACTACAGATACGCAGTATTTT. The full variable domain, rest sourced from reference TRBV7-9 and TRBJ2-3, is DTGVSQNPRHKITKRGQNVTFRCDPISEHNRLYWYRQTLGQGPEFLTYFQNEAQLEKSRLLSDRFSAERPKGSFSTLEIQRTEQGDSAMYLCASSLGLKTTDTQYFGPGTRLTVL.

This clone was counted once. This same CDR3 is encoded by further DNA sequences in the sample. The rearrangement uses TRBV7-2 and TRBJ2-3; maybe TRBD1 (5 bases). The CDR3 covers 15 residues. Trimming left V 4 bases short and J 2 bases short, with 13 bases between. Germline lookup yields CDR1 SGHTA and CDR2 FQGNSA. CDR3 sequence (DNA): TGTGCCAGCAGCTCGCGCACAGGCGTCACAGATACGCAGTATTTT. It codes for CASSSRTGVTDTQYF.